This record concerns one T cell receptor (beta chain) sequence. The data are from a study of blood T cell repertoires in COVID-19. At the level of the study: The study drew acute and convalescent COVID-19 samples from the United States, Italy and Spain. Nucleic acid was either cDNA or gDNA, and it came from T cells, B-cell-depleted T cells, or PBMCs.

Recruited during active infection, patients (from Seattle) were subsequently followed longitudinally. The CDR3 runs to 13 residues. The V gene's germline CDR1 is SGHRS and CDR2 YFSETQ. V lost 0 bases and J lost 7, with 11 bases in between. Per the study methods: Estimated nucleated cell counts came from reference gene primer amplification. The protocol was immunoSEQ multiplex PCR, while the TCRdb copy is restricted to in-frame clones and leaves out a portion. The DNA gave D and trimming, while V, J and clone size come from that table. The table includes about 58,000 clones, over 75% detected once. The sequence was collected from a man in his 60s with COVID-19, enrolled during active disease. The gene calls are TRBV5-1 and TRBJ2-7, with D unclear. The sequenced sample consisted of peripheral blood. The CDR3 loop reads CASSLGEIGEQYF. In DNA form, the CDR3 reads TGCGCCAGCAGCTTGGGAGAGATCGGGGAGCAGTACTTC.